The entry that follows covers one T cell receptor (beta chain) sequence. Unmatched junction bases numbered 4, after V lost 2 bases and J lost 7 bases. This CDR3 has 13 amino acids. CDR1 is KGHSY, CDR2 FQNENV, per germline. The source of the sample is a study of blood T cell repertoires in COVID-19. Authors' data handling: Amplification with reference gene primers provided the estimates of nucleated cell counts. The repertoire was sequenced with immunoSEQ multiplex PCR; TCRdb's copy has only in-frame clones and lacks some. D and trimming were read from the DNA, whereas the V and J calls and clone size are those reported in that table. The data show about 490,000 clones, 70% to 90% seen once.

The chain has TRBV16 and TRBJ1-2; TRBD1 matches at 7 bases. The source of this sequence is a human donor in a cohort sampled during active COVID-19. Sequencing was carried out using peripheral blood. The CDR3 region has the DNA TGTGCCAGCAGCCAAGACAGGGAAGGTGGCTACACCTTC. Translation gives CASSQDREGGYTF.